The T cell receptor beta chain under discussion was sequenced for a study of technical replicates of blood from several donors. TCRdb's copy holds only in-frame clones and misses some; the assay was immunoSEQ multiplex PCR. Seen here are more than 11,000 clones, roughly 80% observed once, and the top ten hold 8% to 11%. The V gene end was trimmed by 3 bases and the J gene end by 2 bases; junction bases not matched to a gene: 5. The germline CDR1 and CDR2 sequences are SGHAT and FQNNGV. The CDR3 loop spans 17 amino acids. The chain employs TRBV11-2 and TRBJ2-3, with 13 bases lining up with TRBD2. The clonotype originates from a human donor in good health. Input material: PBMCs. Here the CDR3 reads CASSFTGLAGVTDTQYF. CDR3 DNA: TGTGCCAGCAGCTTTACTGGACTAGCGGGGGTCACAGATACGCAGTATTTT.